The 13 T cell receptor beta chains below were found in one sample sequenced in a study of OX40 agonist ivuxolimab in advanced cancers. The protocol was immunoSEQ multiplex PCR, while the TCRdb copy is restricted to in-frame clones and leaves out a portion. The sample contains around 95,000 clones, approximately 93% of which appear only once. Sample: CD4+ or CD8+ T cells sorted from blood, taken in a trial of the OX40 agonist ivuxolimab. These TCRs come from an adult with an advanced solid tumor such as melanoma, head and neck, liver or kidney cancer.

This clone was counted a single time. Other DNA sequences in the sample encode the same CDR3. This sequence joins TRBV28 and TRBJ2-3; 7 nucleotides agree with TRBD2. J gave up 0 bases and V 8 bases, and 5 bases lay outside the gene matches. Looked up from germline, CDR1 is MDHEN and CDR2 is SYDVKM. This CDR3 has 14 amino acids. The DNA of the CDR3 is TGTGCCAGCTCTTCCGGGGGGAGCACAGATACGCAGTATTTT. Translating gives CASSSGGSTDTQYF.

This clone was seen once. The chain joins TRBV5-1 to TRBJ1-3; no firm D call. From germline, CDR1 is SGHRS and CDR2 YFSETQ. Trimming left V 4 bases short and J 0 bases short, with 8 bases between. This CDR3 spans 14 amino acids. The DNA of the CDR3 is TGCGCCAGCAGCCCGGAAAACTCTGGAAACACCATATATTTT. Translating gives CASSPENSGNTIYF.

J is TRBJ1-1 and V is TRBV6-5; D gene uncertain. Germline loops: CDR1 MNHEY, CDR2 SVGAGI. Trimming stripped 6 bases from V and 0 bases from J, with 8 bases between. This CDR3 contains 13 residues. DNA of the CDR3: TGTGCCAGCAGGTCCCCTTTGAACACTGAAGCTTTCTTT. It is translated as CASRSPLNTEAFF.

The chain joins TRBV5-4 to TRBJ2-7; 9 bases match TRBD1. Trimming removed 4 bases from V and 4 bases from J; junction bases left unmatched: 9. The CDR3 totals 15 residues. CDR1 SGHNT and CDR2 YYREEE come from the germline V gene (reference sequence). The CDR3 DNA follows: TGTGCCAGCAGCAGACAGGGGGGGATTGCGTACGAGCAGTACTTC. Encoded protein: CASSRQGGIAYEQYF.

The CDR3 DNA follows: TGTGCCAGCAGCTCCTGGACCGAGACAGATACGCAGTATTTT. Its protein is CASSSWTETDTQYF. This chain connects TRBV5-6 to TRBJ2-3; no firm D call. The CDR3 runs to 14 residues. Germline CDR1 reads SGHDT; CDR2 reads YYEEEE. The V gene lost 3 bases and the J gene lost 3 bases, with 11 bases spanning the gap.

V is TRBV4-3 and J is TRBJ1-2, with 8 bases aligning to TRBD1. V was pared by 0 bases and J by 7 bases, with 7 bases of the junction left unmatched. Germline V CDR1 and CDR2: LGHNA, YSLEER. The CDR3 has 15 amino acids. In DNA, the CDR3 is TGCGCCAGCAGCCAAGAGTGGCAGGGGGCCTTTGGCTACACCTTC. It translates to CASSQEWQGAFGYTF.

The chain has TRBV6-1 and TRBJ2-4; D uncertain. Germline CDR1 and CDR2: MNHNS and SASEGT. V lost 4 bases and J lost 2, with 12 bases in between. The length of the CDR3 is 15 residues. Here the CDR3 reads CASSAVAETKNIQYF. The CDR3, as DNA: TGTGCCAGCAGTGCGGTAGCCGAGACCAAAAACATTCAGTACTTC.

This clone was recorded once. The chain employs TRBV28 and TRBJ1-1, with no clear D. The CDR3 consists of 11 residues. Germline loops: CDR1 MDHEN, CDR2 SYDVKM. The V and J ends lost 8 bases and 1 base respectively, with 5 bases between them. The DNA for the CDR3 is TGTGCCAGCCAAGGGAACACTGAAGCTTTCTTT. It is translated as CASQGNTEAFF.

The rearrangement joins TRBV19 to TRBJ2-1; D perhaps matches TRBD2 (6 bases). V dropped 8 bases and J dropped 0 bases, with 17 bases sitting between them. This CDR3 has 16 amino acids. Germline V gene sequence: CDR1 LNHDA, CDR2 SQIVND (reference sequence). Here the CDR3 reads CASRGPGESSYNEQFF. In DNA, the CDR3 is TGTGCCAGTCGAGGTCCGGGGGAATCCTCCTACAATGAGCAGTTCTTC.

This chain joins TRBV9 and TRBJ2-2; D call uncertain. The CDR3 runs to 13 residues. The germline V and J ends were trimmed by 0 bases and 4 bases, with 4 bases remaining between them. Germline V gene lookup returns CDR1 SGDLS and CDR2 YYNGEE. The DNA of the CDR3 is TGTGCCAGCAGCGTAGTCGTCACCGGGGAGCTGTTTTTT. It encodes CASSVVVTGELFF. The full variable domain, rest sourced from reference TRBV9 and TRBJ2-2, is DSGVTQTPKHLITATGQRVTLRCSPRSGDLSVYWYQQSLDQGLQFLIQYYNGEERAKGNILERFSAQQFPDLHSELNLSSLELGDSALYFCASSVVVTGELFFGEGSRLTVL.

V gene TRBV7-2 combines with J gene TRBJ1-5, with a tentative D call TRBD1 (5 bases). V shed 0 bases and J shed 7 bases, with 10 bases lying between them. Per germline, CDR1 SGHTA and CDR2 FQGNSA. The CDR3 runs to 14 residues. The CDR3 loop reads CASSLAPGPQPQHF. The DNA of the CDR3 is TGTGCCAGCAGCTTAGCGCCGGGGCCCCAGCCCCAGCATTTT.

The gene calls are TRBV29-1 and TRBJ2-4; tentatively, D is TRBD1 or TRBD2 (6 bases each). Germline V gene data show CDR1 as SQVTM and CDR2 as ANQGSEA. V lost 5 bases to trimming and J lost 8 bases, with 16 bases between them. The CDR3 contains 13 residues. The CDR3 loop is CSVRGQNGDIQYF. The CDR3 DNA follows: TGCAGCGTTCGGGGGCAAAATGGGGACATTCAGTACTTC. Full variable domain (rest looked up from reference TRBV29-1 and TRBJ2-4): SAVISQKPSRDICQRGTSLTIQCQVDSQVTMMFWYRQQPGQSLTLIATANQGSEATYESGFVIDKFPISRPNLTFSTLTVSNMSPEDSSIYLCSVRGQNGDIQYFGAGTRLSVL.

For this clone: At the DNA level, this CDR3 is encoded by other sequences in the same sample as well. The chain uses TRBV5-1 and TRBJ2-6; no clear D gene. Germline V CDR1 and CDR2: SGHRS, YFSETQ. The CDR3 is 14 residues long. V lost 0 bases and J lost 2, with 3 bases in between. The chain's CDR3 is CASSLDPGANVLTF. The CDR3, as DNA: TGCGCCAGCAGCTTGGATCCTGGGGCCAACGTCCTGACTTTC.